The sequence of this TCR beta chain was determined in a study of T cell responses to AZD1222 COVID-19 vaccine. Whole-study findings and limits: Compared with day 0, the breadth and depth of the Spike-specific TCR repertoire rose significantly after two doses of AZD1222. The study found vaccine-associated CD4 TCRs spanning spike, dominant at 160-218 and 743-854.

Notes on this clone: Its antigen remains unknown.

Clones were sequenced by immunoSEQ multiplex PCR, and TCRdb holds only the in-frame ones, with some missing. The sample includes under 200,000 clones, 90% to 95% seen only once; the top ten take approximately 1.3%. CDR3 length: 15 amino acids. CDR1 and CDR2 (germline): SGHVS, FNYEAQ. The V end lost 1 base, the J end lost 1 base, and 11 bases lay between the germline ends. Here the sequenced sample was peripheral blood, taken 28 days after the second AZD1222 dose. The rearrangement links TRBV7-6 to TRBJ2-7; D is unclear. The TCR was taken from an adult who received the AZD1222 COVID-19 vaccine. The CDR3 DNA follows: TGTGCCAGCAGCTTAGAAGGGTCTAGTTCCTACGAGCAGTACTTC. It translates to CASSLEGSSSYEQYF. Based on the CDR3 plus reference TRBV7-6 and TRBJ2-7, the full variable domain is GAGVSQSPRYKVTKRGQDVALRCDPISGHVSLYWYRQALGQGPEFLTYFNYEAQQDKSGLPNDRFSAERPEGSISTLTIQRTEQRDSAMYRCASSLEGSSSYEQYFGPGTRLTVT.